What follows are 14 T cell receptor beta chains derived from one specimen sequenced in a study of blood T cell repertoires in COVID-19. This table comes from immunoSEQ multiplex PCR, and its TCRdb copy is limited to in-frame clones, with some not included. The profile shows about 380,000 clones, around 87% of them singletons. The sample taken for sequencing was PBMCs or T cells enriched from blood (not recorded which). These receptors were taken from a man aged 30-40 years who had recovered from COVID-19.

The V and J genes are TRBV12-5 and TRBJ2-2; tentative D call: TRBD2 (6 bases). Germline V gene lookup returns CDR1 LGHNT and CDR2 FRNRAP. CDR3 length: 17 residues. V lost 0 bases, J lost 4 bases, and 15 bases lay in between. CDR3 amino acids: CASGLVRSGGSTGELFF. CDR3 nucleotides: TGTGCTAGTGGTTTGGTACGCAGTGGGGGGAGCACCGGGGAGCTGTTTTTT.

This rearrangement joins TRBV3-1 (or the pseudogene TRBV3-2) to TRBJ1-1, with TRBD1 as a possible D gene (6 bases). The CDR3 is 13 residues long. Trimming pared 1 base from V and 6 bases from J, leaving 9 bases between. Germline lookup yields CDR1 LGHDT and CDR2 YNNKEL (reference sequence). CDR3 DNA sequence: TGTGCCAGCAGCCAAGTACAGGGACCTGAAGCTTTCTTT. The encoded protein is CASSQVQGPEAFF.

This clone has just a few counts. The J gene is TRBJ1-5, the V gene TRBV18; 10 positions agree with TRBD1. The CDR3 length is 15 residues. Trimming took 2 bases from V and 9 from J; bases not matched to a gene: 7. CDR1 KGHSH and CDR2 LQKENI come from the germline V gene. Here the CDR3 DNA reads TGTGCCAGCTCACCAGGTGGACAGGGGGTTTCGCCCCAGCATTTT. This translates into CASSPGGQGVSPQHF.

Written as DNA, the CDR3 is TGTGCCAGCAGCTCCCATAGCGGGGCAAGCTCCTACAATGAGCAGTTCTTC. It translates to CASSSHSGASSYNEQFF. V gene TRBV7-9 combines with J gene TRBJ2-1, with 8 bases matching TRBD2. Germline CDR1 SEHNR, CDR2 FQNEAQ (reference sequence). The CDR3 sequence is 17 residues long. V trimming: 4 bases; J trimming: 0 bases; junction bases outside the gene matches: 8.

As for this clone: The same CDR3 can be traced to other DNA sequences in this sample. CDR3 nucleotides: TGTGCCAGCAGACGGGAAGGCACCGGGGAGCTGTTTTTT. It encodes CASRREGTGELFF. The chain employs TRBV2 and TRBJ2-2; TRBD2 is a possible D gene (5 bases). This CDR3 spans 13 amino acids. V was cut by 6 bases and J by 4 bases, with 9 bases left in between. Germline V gene sequence: CDR1 SNHLY, CDR2 FYNNEI.

The CDR3 nucleotides read TGTGCCAGCAGTAGCCAGGGGATAGGTGAAGCTTTCTTT. It translates to CASSSQGIGEAFF. This sequence joins TRBV6-5 and TRBJ1-1; TRBD1 might be the D (6 bases). V was pared by 5 bases and J by 7 bases, with 14 bases between. This CDR3 comprises 13 residues. Germline lookup yields CDR1 MNHEY and CDR2 SVGAGI.

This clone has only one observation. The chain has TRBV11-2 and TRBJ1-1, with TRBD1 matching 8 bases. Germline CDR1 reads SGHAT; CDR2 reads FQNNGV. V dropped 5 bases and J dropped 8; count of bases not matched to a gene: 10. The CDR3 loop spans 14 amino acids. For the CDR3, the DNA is TGTGCCAGCAGCACCCCCCAGGGGGCTTTAGAAGCTTTCTTT. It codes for CASSTPQGALEAFF.

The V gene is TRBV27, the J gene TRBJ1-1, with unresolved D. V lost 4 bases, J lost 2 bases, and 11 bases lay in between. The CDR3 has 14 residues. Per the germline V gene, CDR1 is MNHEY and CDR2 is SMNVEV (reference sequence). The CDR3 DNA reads TGTGCCAGCAGTTCAATGAGGGTTAACACTGAAGCTTTCTTT. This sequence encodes CASSSMRVNTEAFF.

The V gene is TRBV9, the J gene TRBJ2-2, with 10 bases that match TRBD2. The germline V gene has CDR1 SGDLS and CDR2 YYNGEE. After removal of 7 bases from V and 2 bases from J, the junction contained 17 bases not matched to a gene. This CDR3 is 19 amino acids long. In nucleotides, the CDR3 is TGTGCCAGCTCAGCCTCGGGGCTAGCGGGGGTATATAACACCGGGGAGCTGTTTTTT. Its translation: CASSASGLAGVYNTGELFF.

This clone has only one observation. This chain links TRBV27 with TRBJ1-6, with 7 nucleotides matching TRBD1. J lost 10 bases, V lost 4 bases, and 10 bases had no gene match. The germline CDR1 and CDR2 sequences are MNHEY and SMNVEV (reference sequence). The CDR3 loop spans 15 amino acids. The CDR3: CASSYDRVSRSPLHF. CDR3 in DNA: TGTGCCAGCAGTTACGACAGGGTAAGCCGATCACCCCTCCACTTT.

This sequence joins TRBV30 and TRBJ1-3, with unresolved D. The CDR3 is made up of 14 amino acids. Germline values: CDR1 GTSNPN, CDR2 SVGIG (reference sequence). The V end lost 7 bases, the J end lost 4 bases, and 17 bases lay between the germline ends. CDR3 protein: CALNRGLRGNTIYF. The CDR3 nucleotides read TGTGCCTTGAACCGAGGCCTTCGCGGAAACACCATATATTTT. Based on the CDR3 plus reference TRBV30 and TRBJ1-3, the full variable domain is SQTIHQWPATLVQPVGSPLSLECTVEGTSNPNLYWYRQAAGRGLQLLFYSVGIGQISSEVPQNLSASRPQDRQFILSSKKLLLSDSGFYLCALNRGLRGNTIYFGEGSWLTVV.

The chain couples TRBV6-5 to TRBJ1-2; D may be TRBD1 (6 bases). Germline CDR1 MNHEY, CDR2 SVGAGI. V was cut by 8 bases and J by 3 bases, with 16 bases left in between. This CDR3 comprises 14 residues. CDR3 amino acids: CASARFRTDYGYTF. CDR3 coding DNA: TGTGCCAGCGCCCGTTTTCGGACAGACTATGGCTACACCTTC.

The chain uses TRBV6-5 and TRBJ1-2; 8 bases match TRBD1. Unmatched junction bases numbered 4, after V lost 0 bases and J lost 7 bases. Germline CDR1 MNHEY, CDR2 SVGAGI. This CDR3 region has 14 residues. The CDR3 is CASSYSRDRLGYTF. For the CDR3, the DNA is TGTGCCAGCAGTTACTCCCGGGACAGGCTTGGCTACACCTTC.

In DNA, the CDR3 is TGTGCCAGCAGCCCAAGGCTGGACAGGAACACTGAAGCTTTCTTT. It codes for CASSPRLDRNTEAFF. V gene TRBV7-8 combines with J gene TRBJ1-1; tentatively, D is TRBD1 (6 bases). The CDR3 has 15 residues. V was trimmed by 5 bases and J by 1 base, leaving 14 bases between them. Germline V lookup: CDR1 SGHVS, CDR2 FQNEAQ. Based on the CDR3 plus reference TRBV7-8 and TRBJ1-1, the full variable domain is GAGVSQSPRYKVAKRGQDVALRCDPISGHVSLFWYQQALGQGPEFLTYFQNEAQLDKSGLPSDRFFAERPEGSVSTLKIQRTQQEDSAVYLCASSPRLDRNTEAFFGQGTRLTVV.